Reported below is one T cell receptor beta chain. The sample is drawn from a study of blood T cell repertoires in COVID-19. Across the study: Italy, Spain and the United States were the sources of the convalescent and acute COVID-19 samples. PBMCs, B-cell-depleted T cells, or T cells were the source of the cDNA or gDNA that made up the material.

Germline CDR1 MNHEY, CDR2 SMNVEV (reference sequence). This CDR3 is 18 amino acids long. The V end was cut by 3 bases, the J end by 0 bases, with 18 bases between. In the original workflow: Counts of nucleated cells, estimated from reference gene primer amplification, were obtained. This table comes from immunoSEQ multiplex PCR, and its TCRdb copy is limited to in-frame clones, with some not included. The V and J calls and clone size were taken over from that table, and D and trimming were inferred from the DNA. The sample carries over 150,000 clones, about 90% recorded once. The chain carries TRBV27 and TRBJ1-3; TRBD1 might be the D (5 bases). The sample was peripheral blood. The sequence was obtained from a man aged 45-65 years with acute or convalescent COVID-19. The CDR3 spells CASSFQLRQQFSGNTIYF. The CDR3 nucleotides are TGTGCCAGCAGTTTTCAATTACGACAGCAATTCTCTGGAAACACCATATATTTT.